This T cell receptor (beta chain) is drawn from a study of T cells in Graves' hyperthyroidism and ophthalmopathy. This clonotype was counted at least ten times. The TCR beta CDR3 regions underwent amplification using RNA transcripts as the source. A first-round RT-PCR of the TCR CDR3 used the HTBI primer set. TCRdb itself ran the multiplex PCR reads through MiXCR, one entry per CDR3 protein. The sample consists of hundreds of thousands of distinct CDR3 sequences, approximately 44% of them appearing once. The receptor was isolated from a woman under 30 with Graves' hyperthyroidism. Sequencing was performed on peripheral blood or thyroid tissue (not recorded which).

The CDR3 region is CASSDGGTSYEQYF. In DNA form, the CDR3 reads TGCGCCAGCAGTGACGGCGGGACCTCCTACGAGCAGTACTTC. V gene TRBV10-1 combines with J gene TRBJ2-7; TRBD2 might be the D (6 bases). The V gene's germline CDR1 is WNHNN and CDR2 SYGVQD (reference sequence). The CDR3 is 14 amino acids. Trimming removed 3 bases from V and 0 bases from J, with 9 bases in between.